The present T cell receptor (beta chain) was sequenced within a study of OX40 agonist ivuxolimab in advanced cancers. Study-level background: One hepatocellular carcinoma and a couple of cutaneous melanoma patients partially responded. The study's findings and limits: At doses 0.1 to 3.0 mg/kg, CD4+ and CD8+ clones expanded.

It was autoimmune disease history or systemic immunosuppression that excluded patients. This clone has just a few counts. Its antigen is still unknown. CDR3 size: 13 residues. V was cut by 0 bases and J by 3 bases, with 8 bases left in between. Per germline, CDR1 GTSNPN and CDR2 SVGIG (reference sequence). Some clones are missing from TCRdb's copy, which holds only in-frame ones; the method was immunoSEQ multiplex PCR. The top ten hold under 5% of the sample, which has over 50,000 clones, around four fifths seen once. The receptor was isolated from an adult with an advanced solid tumor such as melanoma, head and neck, liver or kidney cancer. The chain uses TRBV30 and TRBJ1-2; D gene ambiguous. The source was CD4+ or CD8+ T cells sorted from blood, collected in a trial of the OX40 agonist ivuxolimab. CDR3 bases: TGTGCCTGGAGTGTAGATAGAGACTATGGCTACACCTTC. It is translated as CAWSVDRDYGYTF.